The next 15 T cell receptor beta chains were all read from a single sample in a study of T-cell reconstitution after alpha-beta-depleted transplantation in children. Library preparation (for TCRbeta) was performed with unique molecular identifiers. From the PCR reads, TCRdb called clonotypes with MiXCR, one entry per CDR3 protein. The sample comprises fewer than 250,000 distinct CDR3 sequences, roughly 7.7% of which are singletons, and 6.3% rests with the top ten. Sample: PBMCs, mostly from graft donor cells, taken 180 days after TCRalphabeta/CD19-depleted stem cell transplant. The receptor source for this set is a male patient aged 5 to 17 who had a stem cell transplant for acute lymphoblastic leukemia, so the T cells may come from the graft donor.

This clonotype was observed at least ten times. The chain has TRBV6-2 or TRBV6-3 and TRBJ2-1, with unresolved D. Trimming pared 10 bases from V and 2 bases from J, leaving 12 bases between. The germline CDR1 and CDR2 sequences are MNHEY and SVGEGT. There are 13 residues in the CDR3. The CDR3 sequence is CATWALTYNEQFF. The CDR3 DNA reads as TGTGCCACCTGGGCCCTAACCTACAATGAGCAGTTCTTC.

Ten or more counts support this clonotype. In nucleotides, the CDR3 is TGTGCCATCAGTGCGATTAGTCCGGGTACAACCTACGAGCAGTACTTC. It yields the protein CAISAISPGTTYEQYF. The V gene is TRBV10-3, the J gene TRBJ2-7, with D unresolved. Germline CDR1 is ENHRY and CDR2 is SYGVKD. Trimming removed 4 bases at V and 2 bases at J, with 18 bases between. The CDR3 runs 16 residues.

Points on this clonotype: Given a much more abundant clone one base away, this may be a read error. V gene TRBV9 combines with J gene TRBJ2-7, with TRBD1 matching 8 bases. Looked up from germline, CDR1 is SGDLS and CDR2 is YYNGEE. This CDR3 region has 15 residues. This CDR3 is CASSASGQVGHERYF. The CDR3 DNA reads TGTGCCAGCAGCGCTTCGGGACAGGTAGGCCACGAGCGGTACTTC.

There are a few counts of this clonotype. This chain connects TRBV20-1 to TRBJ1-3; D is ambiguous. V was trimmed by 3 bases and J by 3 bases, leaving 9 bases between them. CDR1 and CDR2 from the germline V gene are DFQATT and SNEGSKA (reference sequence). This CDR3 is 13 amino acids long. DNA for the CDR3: TGCAGTGCTAGTCCCGGGTTTGGAAACACCATATATTTT. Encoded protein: CSASPGFGNTIYF.

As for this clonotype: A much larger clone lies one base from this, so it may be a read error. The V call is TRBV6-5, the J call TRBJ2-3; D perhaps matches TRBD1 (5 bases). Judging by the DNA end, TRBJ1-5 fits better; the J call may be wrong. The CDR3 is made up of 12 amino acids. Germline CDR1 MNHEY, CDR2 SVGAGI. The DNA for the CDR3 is TGTGCCAGCACAGGGAGGGCAGATACGCAGCATTTT. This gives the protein CASTGRADTQHF.

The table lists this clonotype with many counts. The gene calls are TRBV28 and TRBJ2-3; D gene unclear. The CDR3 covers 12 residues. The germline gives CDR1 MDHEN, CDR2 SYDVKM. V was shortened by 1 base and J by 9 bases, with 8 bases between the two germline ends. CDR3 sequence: CASSLSSRTQYF. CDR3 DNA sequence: TGTGCCAGCAGTTTATCTTCTCGGACGCAGTATTTT.

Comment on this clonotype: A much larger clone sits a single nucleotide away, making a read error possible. The CDR3 DNA reads as TGTGCCAGCAGCGCCAGCAGTGAAGGGAAGGCTGGAAACACCATATATTTT. Its protein product is CASSASSEGKAGNTIYF. The chain employs TRBV25-1 and TRBJ1-3; no clear D. Germline V gives CDR1 MGHDK, CDR2 SYGVNS. V was trimmed by 6 bases and J by 2 bases, leaving 20 bases between them. The CDR3 contains 17 residues.

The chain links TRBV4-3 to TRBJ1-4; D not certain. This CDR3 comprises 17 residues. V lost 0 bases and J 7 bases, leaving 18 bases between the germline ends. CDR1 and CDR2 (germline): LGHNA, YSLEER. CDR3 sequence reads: CASSQDLTRMWSEKLFF. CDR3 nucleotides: TGCGCCAGCAGCCAAGATCTTACGCGGATGTGGAGTGAAAAACTGTTTTTT.

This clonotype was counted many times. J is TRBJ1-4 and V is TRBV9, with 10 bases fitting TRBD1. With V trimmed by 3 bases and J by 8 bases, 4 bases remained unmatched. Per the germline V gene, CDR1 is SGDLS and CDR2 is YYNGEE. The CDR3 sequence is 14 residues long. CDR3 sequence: CASSARQGAEKLFF. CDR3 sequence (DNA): TGTGCCAGCAGCGCCCGACAGGGGGCGGAAAAACTGTTTTTT.

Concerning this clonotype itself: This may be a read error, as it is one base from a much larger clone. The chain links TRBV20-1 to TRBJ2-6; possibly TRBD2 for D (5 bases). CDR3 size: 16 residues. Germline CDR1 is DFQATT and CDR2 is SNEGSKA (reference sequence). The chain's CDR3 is CCARNDVRDGANVLTF. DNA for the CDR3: TGCTGTGCTAGAAACGATGTACGGGATGGGGCCAACGTCCTGACTTTC.

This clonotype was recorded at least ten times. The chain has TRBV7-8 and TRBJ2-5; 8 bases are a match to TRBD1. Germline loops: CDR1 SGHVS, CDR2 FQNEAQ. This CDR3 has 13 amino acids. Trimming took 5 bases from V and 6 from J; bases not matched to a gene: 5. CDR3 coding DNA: TGTGCCAGCAGCCAAACAGGGGGGAAGACCCAGTACTTC. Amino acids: CASSQTGGKTQYF. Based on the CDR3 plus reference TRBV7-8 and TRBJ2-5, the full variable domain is GAGVSQSPRYKVAKRGQDVALRCDPISGHVSLFWYQQALGQGPEFLTYFQNEAQLDKSGLPSDRFFAERPEGSVSTLKIQRTQQEDSAVYLCASSQTGGKTQYFGPGTRLLVL.

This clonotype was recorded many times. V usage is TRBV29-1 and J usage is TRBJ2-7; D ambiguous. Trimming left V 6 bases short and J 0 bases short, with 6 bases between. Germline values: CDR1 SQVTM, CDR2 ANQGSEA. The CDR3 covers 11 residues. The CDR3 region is CSVWDSYEQYF. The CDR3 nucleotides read TGCAGCGTGTGGGACTCCTACGAGCAGTACTTC.

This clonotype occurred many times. CDR3 sequence: CASSLDRGRGTDTQYF. CDR3 nucleotides: TGTGCCAGCAGTTTAGACAGGGGGCGTGGGACAGATACGCAGTATTTT. V is TRBV28 and J is TRBJ2-3; 10 nucleotides line up with TRBD1. The CDR3 extends over 16 amino acids. Losses at the gene ends were 2 bases for V and 3 bases for J; bases not matched to a gene: 5. Germline CDR1 MDHEN, CDR2 SYDVKM. Based on the CDR3 plus reference TRBV28 and TRBJ2-3, the full variable domain is DVKVTQSSRYLVKRTGEKVFLECVQDMDHENMFWYRQDPGLGLRLIYFSYDVKMKEKGDIPEGYSVSREKKERFSLILESASTNQTSMYLCASSLDRGRGTDTQYFGPGTRLTVL.

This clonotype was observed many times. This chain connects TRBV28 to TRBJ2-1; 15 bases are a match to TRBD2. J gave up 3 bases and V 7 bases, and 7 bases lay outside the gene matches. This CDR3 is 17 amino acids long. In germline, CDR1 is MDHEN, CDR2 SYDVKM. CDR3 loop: CASIGTSGGRGYNEQFF. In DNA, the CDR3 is TGTGCCAGCATAGGGACTAGCGGGGGGAGGGGCTACAATGAGCAGTTCTTC.

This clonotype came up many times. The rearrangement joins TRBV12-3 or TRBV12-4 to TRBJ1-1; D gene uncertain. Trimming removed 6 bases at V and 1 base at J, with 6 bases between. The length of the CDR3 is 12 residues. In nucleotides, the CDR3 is TGTGCCAGCAGCCCGGGGAACACTGAAGCTTTCTTT. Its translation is CASSPGNTEAFF.